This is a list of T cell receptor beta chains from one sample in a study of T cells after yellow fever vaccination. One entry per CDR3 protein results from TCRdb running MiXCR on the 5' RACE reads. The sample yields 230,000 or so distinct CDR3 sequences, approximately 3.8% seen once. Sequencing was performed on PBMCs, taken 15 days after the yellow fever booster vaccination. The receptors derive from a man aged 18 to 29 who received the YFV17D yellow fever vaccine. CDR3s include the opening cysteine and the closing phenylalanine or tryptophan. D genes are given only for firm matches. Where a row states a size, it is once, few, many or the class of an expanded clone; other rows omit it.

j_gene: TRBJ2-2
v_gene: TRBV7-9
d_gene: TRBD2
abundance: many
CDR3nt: TGTGCCAGCAGCTCCTCGACTAGCGGGGGCACCGGGGAGCTGTTTTTT
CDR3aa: CASSSSTSGGTGELFF

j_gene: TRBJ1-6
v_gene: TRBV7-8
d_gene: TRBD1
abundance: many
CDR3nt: TGTGCCAGCAGCTTAGGGGGACAGGGGTCACCCCTCCACTTT
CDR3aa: CASSLGGQGSPLHF

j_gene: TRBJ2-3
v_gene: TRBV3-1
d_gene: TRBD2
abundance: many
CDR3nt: TGTGCCAGCAGCCAAGAACAGTTAGCGGGGGGCCTCACAGATACGCAGTATTTT
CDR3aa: CASSQEQLAGGLTDTQYF

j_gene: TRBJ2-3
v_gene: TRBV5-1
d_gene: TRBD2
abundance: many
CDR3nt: TGCGCCAGCAGCTCAGCAAGGACTAGCGGGGAGTTTAGCACAGATACGCAGTATTTT
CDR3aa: CASSSARTSGEFSTDTQYF

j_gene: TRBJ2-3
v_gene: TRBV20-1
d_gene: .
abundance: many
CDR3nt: TGCAGTGCTAACGCAGCCCGCATGGATACGCAGTATTTT
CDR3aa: CSANAARMDTQYF

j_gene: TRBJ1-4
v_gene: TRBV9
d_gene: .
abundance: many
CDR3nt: TGTGCCAGCAGCGCCCACCCCGATAATGAAAAACTGTTTTTT
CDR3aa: CASSAHPDNEKLFF

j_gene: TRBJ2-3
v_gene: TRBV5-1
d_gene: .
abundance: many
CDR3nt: TGCGCCAGCAGCTTGGCCCTACGGACAGTCTCCACCCCAGATACGCAGTATTTT
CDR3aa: CASSLALRTVSTPDTQYF

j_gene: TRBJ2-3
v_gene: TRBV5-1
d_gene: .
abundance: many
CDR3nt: TGCGCCAGCAGCAGTGGGGGCGCGGGAGATACGCAGTATTTT
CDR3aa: CASSSGGAGDTQYF

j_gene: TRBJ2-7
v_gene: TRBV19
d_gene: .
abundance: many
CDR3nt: TGTGCCAGTAGTACCGCTTTAGGGTCCTCCTACGAGCAGTACTTC
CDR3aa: CASSTALGSSYEQYF

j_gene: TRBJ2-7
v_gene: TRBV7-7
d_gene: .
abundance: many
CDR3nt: TGTGCCAGCAGCCTATCCGGTGGTTACGAGCAGTACTTC
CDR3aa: CASSLSGGYEQYF

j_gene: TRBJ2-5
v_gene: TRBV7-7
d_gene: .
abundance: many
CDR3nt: TGTGCCAGCAGCTTTCAGGAGACAGGAGAGACCCAGTACTTC
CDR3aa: CASSFQETGETQYF

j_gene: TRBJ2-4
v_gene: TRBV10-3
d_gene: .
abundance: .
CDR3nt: TGTGCCATCAGTGAGTCGCCCCCCCTGGGAAACATTCAGTACTTC
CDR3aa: CAISESPPLGNIQYF

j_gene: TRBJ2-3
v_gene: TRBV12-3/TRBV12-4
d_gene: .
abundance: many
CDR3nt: TGTGCCAGCAGTTTTTGGGCCGTAGATACGCAGTATTTT
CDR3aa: CASSFWAVDTQYF

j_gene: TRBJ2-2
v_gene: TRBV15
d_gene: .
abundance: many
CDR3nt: TGTGCCACCAGCAGAGCAATATCACAGGAGACCGGGGAGCTGTTTTTT
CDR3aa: CATSRAISQETGELFF

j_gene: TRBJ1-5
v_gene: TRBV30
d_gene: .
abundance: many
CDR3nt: TGTGCCTGGAGTCGACGGAGCAATCAGCCCCAGCATTTT
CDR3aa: CAWSRRSNQPQHF

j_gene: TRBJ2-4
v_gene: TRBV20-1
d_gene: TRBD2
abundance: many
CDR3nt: TGCAGTGCTAGACCCTACGGGACTAGCGGGCTGATTCAGTACTTC
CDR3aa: CSARPYGTSGLIQYF

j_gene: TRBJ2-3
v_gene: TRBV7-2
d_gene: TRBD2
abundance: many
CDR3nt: TGTGCCAGCAGCTCGGGACTAGCGGGGGGGCGGGGCAGAGTTACGCAGTATTTT
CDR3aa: CASSSGLAGGRGRVTQYF

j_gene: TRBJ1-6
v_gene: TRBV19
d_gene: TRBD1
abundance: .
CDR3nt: TGTGCCAGTAGTACGGGGACAGGTTGGAATTCACCCCTCCACTTT
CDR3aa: CASSTGTGWNSPLHF

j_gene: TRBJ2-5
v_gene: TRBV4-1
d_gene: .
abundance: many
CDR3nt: TGCGCCAGCAGCCATCTGGTAGGGGCCCAAGAGACCCAGTACTTC
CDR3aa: CASSHLVGAQETQYF

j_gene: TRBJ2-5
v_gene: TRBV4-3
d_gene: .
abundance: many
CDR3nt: TGCGCCAGCAGCCAAAGGGGGGGGGAGACCCAGTACTTC
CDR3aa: CASSQRGGETQYF

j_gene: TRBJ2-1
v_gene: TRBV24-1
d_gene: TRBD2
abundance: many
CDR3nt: TGTGCCACCAGTGATTCGGCTAGCGGGAACAATGAGCAGTTCTTC
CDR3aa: CATSDSASGNNEQFF

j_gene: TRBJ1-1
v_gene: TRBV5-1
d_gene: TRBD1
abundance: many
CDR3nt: TGCGCCAGCAGCTTCGGACAGGGGCCCACTGAAGCTTTCTTT
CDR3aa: CASSFGQGPTEAFF

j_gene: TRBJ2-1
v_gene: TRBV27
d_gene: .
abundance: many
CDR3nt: TGTGCCAGCAGTTTATCACTGGGGGCTCCCCGCCTCAATGAGCAGTTCTTC
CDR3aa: CASSLSLGAPRLNEQFF

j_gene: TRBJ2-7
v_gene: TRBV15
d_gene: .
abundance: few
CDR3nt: TGTGCCACCAGCAGAGAGTCAGGATGGGACGAGCAGTACTTC
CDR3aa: CATSRESGWDEQYF